Below, 3 T cell receptor beta chains from the same sample are listed, as sequenced in a study of tissue-resident memory T cells in lung cancer. Study findings and constraints: On average, approximately 19% of tissue-resident memory T cells per patient belonged to the top clonotype.

Sorting of CD8+ T cells was based on CD103 expression. These receptors' antigens are unknown. Each TCR sequencing library carried unique molecular identifiers. TCRdb re-called the reads through MiXCR, storing one row per CDR3 protein. The table has some 340 distinct CDR3 sequences, approximately 19% seen once. What was sequenced was CD103+ CD8+ T cells from lung tumor tissue. These receptors were obtained from a human donor with treatment-naive lung cancer (subtype not recorded).

This clonotype is classed as medium-sized. The chain uses TRBV5-4 and TRBJ2-1, with 15 bases identical to TRBD2. Germline CDR1 SGHNT, CDR2 YYREEE (reference sequence). With V trimmed by 0 bases and J by 5 bases, 9 bases remained unmatched. This CDR3 is built from 19 residues. Here the CDR3 DNA reads TGTGCCAGCAGCTTGGAGGGACTAGCGGGGGGCCCTGCCCACAATGAGCAGTTCTTC. It encodes CASSLEGLAGGPAHNEQFF.

Remarks on this clonotype: The likely explanation is a read error, given a far larger clone one base away. CDR3 sequence reads: CATSSIGGDEQFF. The CDR3 DNA is TGTGCCACCAGCTCCATAGGAGGAGACGAGCAGTTCTTC. This sequence joins TRBV15 and TRBJ2-1; D might be TRBD2 (5 bases). From germline, CDR1 is LNHNV and CDR2 YYDKDF (reference sequence). The CDR3 extends over 13 amino acids. The V gene lost 5 bases and the J gene lost 10 bases, with 15 bases spanning the gap.

There are a few counts of this clonotype. The CDR3 reads CASRAYRELGTEAFF. The CDR3 DNA sequence: TGTGCCAGCAGAGCCTACAGGGAGCTGGGCACTGAAGCTTTCTTT. This chain joins TRBV2 and TRBJ1-1, with a tentative D call TRBD1 (6 bases). Germline V lookup: CDR1 SNHLY, CDR2 FYNNEI. Between the trimmed V and J ends, which lost 6 bases and 4 bases, there was a span of 18 bases. The CDR3 sequence is 15 residues long.